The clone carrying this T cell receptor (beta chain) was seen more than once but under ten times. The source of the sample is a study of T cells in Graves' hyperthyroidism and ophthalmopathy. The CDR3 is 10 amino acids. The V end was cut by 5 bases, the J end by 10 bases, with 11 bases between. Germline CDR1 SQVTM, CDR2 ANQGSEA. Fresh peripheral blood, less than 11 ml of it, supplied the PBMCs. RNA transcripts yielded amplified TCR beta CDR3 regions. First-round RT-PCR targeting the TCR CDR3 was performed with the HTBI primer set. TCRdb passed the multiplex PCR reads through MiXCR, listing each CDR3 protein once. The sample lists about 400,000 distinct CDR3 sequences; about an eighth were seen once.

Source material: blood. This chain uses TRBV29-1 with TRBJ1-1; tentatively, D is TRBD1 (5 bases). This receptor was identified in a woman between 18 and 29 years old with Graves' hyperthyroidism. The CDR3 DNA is TGCAGCGTTTATCGAGGGGTAGCTTTCTTT. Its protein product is CSVYRGVAFF.